The T cell receptor (beta chain) under discussion was sequenced for a study of T cell responses to AZD1222 COVID-19 vaccine. Sequencing was performed with immunoSEQ multiplex PCR; in TCRdb, only in-frame clones are kept and a portion is missing. The data hold fewer than 150,000 clones, with 92% observed a single time. Germline CDR1 reads SGHRS; CDR2 reads YFSETQ. This CDR3 has 13 amino acids. V gave up 4 bases and J gave up 9 bases, with 14 bases separating them. The V gene is TRBV5-1, the J gene TRBJ2-1; D gene ambiguous. Sequenced material: peripheral blood, taken on day 0 of AZD1222 vaccination. This clonotype originated in an adult in good health. The CDR3 protein is CASSELLVGEQFF. The CDR3 DNA reads TGCGCCAGCAGCGAGCTCCTAGTCGGTGAGCAGTTCTTC. Using reference TRBV5-1 and TRBJ2-1 for the parts outside the CDR3, the full variable domain is KAGVTQTPRYLIKTRGQQVTLSCSPISGHRSVSWYQQTPGQGLQFLFEYFSETQRNKGNFPGRFSGRQFSNSRSEMNVSTLELGDSALYLCASSELLVGEQFFGPGTRLTVL.